This TCR beta chain was sequenced in a study of T cells after yellow fever vaccination. About the research overall: SMART-Seq v4 Ultra Low Input handled preparation of low-cell-number fractions.

TCR cDNA, made by 5'RACE template switching, carried an added universal primer site and UMIs. TCRdb analysed the 5' RACE reads with MiXCR anew, one entry per CDR3 protein. The sample includes approximately 600,000 distinct CDR3 sequences, about 12% of them seen just once. Findings and caveats of the study: Shared CD4/CD8 clonotypes were a small share, likely from convergent recombination. Weaker, the secondary response peaked sooner, at day 5 versus 15.

The trim removed 0 bases at V and 7 bases at J, leaving 13 bases unmatched. CDR1 and CDR2 from the germline V gene are SGHKS and YYEKEE (reference sequence). This CDR3 has 17 residues. This clonotype was picked up a small number of times. Its antigen is undetermined. The chain is built from TRBV5-5 and TRBJ2-1, with 7 nucleotides matching TRBD2. This clonotype originated in a man aged 25 to 40 who received the YFV17D yellow fever vaccine. This specimen was PBMCs, taken on the day of the yellow fever booster vaccination. The CDR3 region has the DNA TGTGCCAGCAGCTTGGGGGGGATAGCGGGTCCTTATAATGAGCAGTTCTTC. Protein product: CASSLGGIAGPYNEQFF.